This passage covers 6 T cell receptor beta chains from one sample sequenced in a study of T cells in localized non-small cell lung cancer (dated by TCRdb to 2019 to 2021). The library was prepared using the immunoSEQ multiplex PCR assay. TCRdb took this table from immuneACCESS and kept in-frame rearrangements with V and J called. Such tables lack part of the clones; where checked against another copy, unresolved V genes explain under half of the gap, and the rest is unexplained. The sample profile shows 15,000 to 25,000 clones; about 89% of them were found once. 4% to 5% of the sample comes from the top ten. This specimen consisted of peripheral blood, obtained before any cancer treatment. The source is a male donor older than 55 with stage I squamous cell lung carcinoma.

DNA for the CDR3: TGTGCCAGCTCACCACCGCAGGTTGATAGCAATCAGCCCCAGCATTTT. This sequence encodes CASSPPQVDSNQPQHF. This sequence joins TRBV18 and TRBJ1-5; D remains unclear. V was pared by 0 bases and J by 0 bases, with 9 bases between. The CDR3 has 16 residues. In germline, CDR1 is KGHSH, CDR2 LQKENI.

The V and J genes are TRBV9 and TRBJ2-3, with D maybe TRBD2 (5 bases). V shed 3 bases and J shed 1 base, with 15 bases lying between them. Germline V gene sequence: CDR1 SGDLS, CDR2 YYNGEE. The CDR3 contains 16 residues. The CDR3 loop is CASSAGTRIGTDTQYF. The CDR3 DNA is TGTGCCAGCAGCGCCGGTACTAGAATCGGCACAGATACGCAGTATTTT.

The genes are TRBV7-2 and TRBJ1-2; the D gene is possibly TRBD1 (5 bases). The CDR3 has 14 amino acids. CDR1 SGHTA and CDR2 FQGNSA come from the germline V gene. Trimming removed 4 bases from V and 3 bases from J, with 12 bases in between. CDR3: CASSSVQGDYGYTF. The CDR3 DNA sequence: TGTGCCAGCAGCTCTGTCCAGGGTGACTATGGCTACACCTTC.

The CDR3 region is CASSQGYAANYGYTF. The CDR3 DNA reads TGCGCCAGCAGCCAAGGATACGCGGCTAACTATGGCTACACCTTC. This sequence joins TRBV4-3 and TRBJ1-2; D is undetermined. CDR1 is LGHNA, CDR2 YSLEER, per germline. Trimming took 1 base from V and 0 from J, leaving 9 bases between them. CDR3 length: 15 residues.

The chain couples TRBV6-5 to TRBJ2-2; TRBD2 aligns across 8 bases. CDR1 MNHEY and CDR2 SVGAGI come from the germline V gene. V dropped 2 bases and J dropped 5; count of bases not matched to a gene: 4. This CDR3 contains 15 residues. Here the CDR3 reads CASSYVGRGTGELFF. The CDR3 DNA reads as TGTGCCAGCAGTTACGTCGGGAGGGGAACCGGGGAGCTGTTTTTT.

The V call is TRBV5-4, the J call TRBJ2-3, with a weak D call TRBD2 (5 bases). Germline CDR1 reads SGHNT; CDR2 reads YYREEE (reference sequence). The CDR3 contains 16 residues. The V gene lost 4 bases and the J gene lost 4 bases, with 19 bases spanning the gap. CDR3 in DNA: TGTGCCAGCAGCCCCCCCCGAGGGAGTGAGGCAGATACGCAGTATTTT. Translation gives CASSPPRGSEADTQYF.